The TCR beta chain described here comes from a study of identical twins. Overall study results and limits: In cord blood, abundant beta clonotypes had fewer insertions; memory showed no trend.

With V trimmed by 2 bases and J by 1 base, 3 bases remained unmatched. The CDR3 loop spans 15 amino acids. Germline-derived CDR1 and CDR2 are MGHRA and YSYEKL. This clonotype was observed at least ten times. Its antigen remains unidentified. TCRdb itself ran the 5' RACE reads through MiXCR, one entry per CDR3 protein. The sample carries approximately 600,000 distinct CDR3 sequences, 9% to 10% recorded once. In addition, the sample was reused for a study of yellow fever vaccine responses in identical twins.

Sequenced material: PBMCs. The V gene is TRBV4-1, the J gene TRBJ2-7; TRBD1 matches 9 bases. This receptor was taken from a woman under 30 in good health. The CDR3 region has the DNA TGCGCCAGCAGCCAACCGGGACAGGGATCCTACGAGCAGTACTTC. Translating it yields CASSQPGQGSYEQYF.